The following is a TCR beta chain sequence with its context. Its target is not known. The record originates from a study of T cell responses to AZD1222 COVID-19 vaccine. Study-level points and caveats: Targeting of unmutated variant regions was reportedly seen in nearly half of spike-specific TCRs. Baseline antibody screening turned up just six seropositive AZD1222 recipients.

Germline loops: CDR1 SGHTA, CDR2 FQGNSA. The CDR3 runs to 15 residues. Trimming removed 2 bases from V and 6 bases from J, with 13 bases in between. The assay was immunoSEQ multiplex PCR, and TCRdb's table has in-frame clones only and misses some. The repertoire holds fewer than 80,000 clones, with around 88% as singletons. The sample here was peripheral blood, taken 28 days after the second dose of the MenACWY control vaccine. The chain links TRBV7-2 to TRBJ2-2; the D call may be TRBD1 or TRBD2 (6 bases each). This receptor was obtained from an adult who received the MenACWY meningococcal vaccine as a control. The CDR3 is CASSLRFGGPGELFF. The CDR3, as DNA: TGTGCCAGCAGCTTAAGGTTCGGGGGCCCCGGGGAGCTGTTTTTT.